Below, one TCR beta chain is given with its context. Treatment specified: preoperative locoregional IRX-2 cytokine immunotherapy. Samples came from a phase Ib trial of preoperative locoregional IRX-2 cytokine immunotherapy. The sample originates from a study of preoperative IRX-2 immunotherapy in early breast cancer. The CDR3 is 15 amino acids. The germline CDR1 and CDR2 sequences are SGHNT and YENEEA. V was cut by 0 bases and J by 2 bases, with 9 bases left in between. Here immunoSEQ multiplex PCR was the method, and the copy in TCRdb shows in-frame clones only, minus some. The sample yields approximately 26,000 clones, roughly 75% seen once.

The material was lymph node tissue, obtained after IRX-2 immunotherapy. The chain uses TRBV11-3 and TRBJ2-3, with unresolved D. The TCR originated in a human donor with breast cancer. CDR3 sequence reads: CASSLEGKNTDTQYF. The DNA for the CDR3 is TGTGCCAGCAGCTTAGAAGGGAAAAACACAGATACGCAGTATTTT.